This T cell receptor (beta chain) is drawn from a study of blood T cell repertoires in COVID-19. Overall study context: The samples span acute and convalescent COVID-19 from the United States, Italy and Spain. Sources were T cells, B-cell-depleted T cells, or PBMCs; the material itself was cDNA or gDNA.

In the authors' workflow: Researchers report that nucleated cell counts were estimated from reference gene primer amplification. The protocol was immunoSEQ multiplex PCR, while the TCRdb copy is restricted to in-frame clones and leaves out a portion. V, J and clone size were drawn from that table, and D and trimming were deduced from the DNA. The sample has about 140,000 clones, about 86% seen once. This CDR3 has 17 residues. CDR1 is SGHDT, CDR2 YYEEEE, per germline. The trim removed 4 bases at V and 1 base at J, leaving 6 bases unmatched. The source of this sequence is an older woman with acute or convalescent COVID-19. The sequenced sample consisted of peripheral blood. The V and J genes are TRBV5-6 and TRBJ2-6; 9 nucleotides agree with TRBD1. CDR3 protein: CASSHLGQGSGANVLTF. The CDR3 region has the DNA TGTGCCAGCAGCCACCTGGGACAGGGTTCTGGGGCCAACGTCCTGACTTTC.